This TCR beta chain derives from a study of T cells expressing NK-cell markers. On the study more broadly: Seven of the eight sequenced donors were classified as HCMV-seropositive, and one was classified as seronegative.

Following a re-call of the 5' RACE reads, TCRdb has one entry per CDR3 protein and lacks DNA. This sample lists roughly 150,000 distinct CDR3 sequences; its ten largest clones have approximately 17%. This CDR3 is built from 15 residues. CDR1 SGHTA and CDR2 FQGNSA come from the germline V gene. Whole-study results and caveats: The same clonotypes also predominated in the CD3+CD56-NKG2C+ fraction of four donors. For over 5 donors, the dominant NKG2C+ clonotypes made up 1.0-7.0% of their CD8+ T cells. Whether expanded NKG2C+ T cell clones recognized HCMV stayed uncertain.

With regard to this clonotype: Its antigen is currently unknown.

Sequencing input: blood T cells: a sorted CD56 or NKG2C T cell subset, CD4+ or CD8+ T cells, or bulk PBMC T cells (not recorded which). The receptor was isolated from a woman aged 18 to 75 in good health. The V call is TRBV7-2, the J call TRBJ2-3; TCRdb returns TRBD2, unconfirmable since there is no DNA. This CDR3 reads CASKKEAGGSDTQYF.